The 25 T cell receptor beta chains presented below share a single source sample, sequenced in a study of shared T cell receptors in the human thymus. Here immunoSEQ multiplex PCR was the method, and the copy in TCRdb shows in-frame clones only, minus some. The sample has just under 550,000 clones; around 78% are singletons. These data were likewise used in another study, on human thymus T cells.

Sequencing input: thymocytes. Every receptor here comes from a boy younger than two with a congenital heart defect.

Concerning this clone itself: This sample includes further DNA sequences coding for the same CDR3. This chain links TRBV13 with TRBJ2-3; 10 bases align to TRBD2. Germline trimming cut 5 bases from V and 1 base from J; bases unmatched to any gene: 6. The length of the CDR3 is 16 residues. Germline loops: CDR1 PRHDT, CDR2 FYEKMQ (reference sequence). CDR3 DNA: TGTGCCAGCAGCCTCGCGGGGACTAGCGGCACAGATACGCAGTATTTT. This gives the protein CASSLAGTSGTDTQYF.

This clone was recorded only once. The V gene is TRBV6-5, the J gene TRBJ2-1, with 8 nucleotides matching TRBD2. Germline trimming cut 7 bases from V and 2 bases from J; bases unmatched to any gene: 7. Germline CDR1 is MNHEY and CDR2 is SVGAGI. This CDR3 region has 15 residues. This chain's CDR3 is CASINREGTYNEQFF. CDR3 DNA sequence: TGTGCCAGCATTAATCGGGAGGGCACCTACAATGAGCAGTTCTTC.

A remark on this clone: This same CDR3 is encoded by further DNA sequences in the sample. The chain carries TRBV4-1 and TRBJ2-3, with TRBD2 identical over 13 bases. Unmatched junction bases numbered 13, after V lost 4 bases and J lost 6 bases. The CDR3 runs 18 residues. CDR1 is MGHRA, CDR2 YSYEKL, per germline. CDR3 in amino acids: CASSLTTRLAGGGDTQYF. Here the CDR3 DNA reads TGCGCCAGCAGCCTCACAACTAGACTAGCGGGAGGTGGGGATACGCAGTATTTT.

This chain joins TRBV30 and TRBJ1-2; TRBD1 aligns across 8 bases. Trimming at V came to 7 bases and at J to 6 bases, leaving 7 bases not matched to a gene. Germline CDR1 GTSNPN, CDR2 SVGIG (reference sequence). This CDR3 is 12 amino acids long. The CDR3 here is CAYPDRVDGYTF. Here the CDR3 DNA reads TGTGCCTACCCGGACAGGGTGGATGGCTACACCTTC.

V is TRBV25-1 and J is TRBJ2-2, with a weak D call TRBD2 (6 bases). V lost 0 bases to trimming and J lost 5 bases, with 16 bases between them. Looked up from germline, CDR1 is MGHDK and CDR2 is SYGVNS. The CDR3 extends over 17 amino acids. The CDR3 nucleotides read TGTGCCAGCAGTGAATATATGTGGACTACCAATACCGGGGAGCTGTTTTTT. It is translated as CASSEYMWTTNTGELFF.

The genes are TRBV7-9 and TRBJ1-3; 7 nucleotides agree with TRBD1. With V trimmed by 8 bases and J by 2 bases, 3 bases remained unmatched. Per germline, CDR1 SEHNR and CDR2 FQNEAQ (reference sequence). The CDR3 totals 13 residues. The CDR3 coding sequence is TGTGCCAGCGAACAGGGGCCTGGAAACACCATATATTTT. It specifies CASEQGPGNTIYF.

The chain recombines TRBV9 with TRBJ2-1; 15 bases align to TRBD2. The CDR3 runs to 17 residues. The germline V gene encodes CDR1 SGDLS and CDR2 YYNGEE. V gave up 0 bases and J gave up 5 bases; unmatched junction bases: 3. The CDR3, as DNA: TGTGCCAGCAGCGTAGGGACTAGCGGGAGGGGGGACAATGAGCAGTTCTTC. Translation gives CASSVGTSGRGDNEQFF.

The V and J genes are TRBV10-3 and TRBJ2-3, with 14 bases identical to TRBD2. The germline CDR1 and CDR2 sequences are ENHRY and SYGVKD. The length of the CDR3 is 19 residues. V was pared by 4 bases and J by 0 bases, with 9 bases of the junction left unmatched. The CDR3 region has the DNA TGTGCCATCAGTGCGGTGGGACTAGCGGGAGAGCTGAGCACAGATACGCAGTATTTT. It encodes CAISAVGLAGELSTDTQYF.

This chain joins TRBV6-5 and TRBJ1-5; D is unclear. V was shortened by 5 bases and J by 0 bases, with 8 bases between the two germline ends. The CDR3 consists of 14 residues. The germline V gene has CDR1 MNHEY and CDR2 SVGAGI. The CDR3 protein is CASSIRSSNQPQHF. The CDR3 region has the DNA TGTGCCAGCAGTATAAGGAGTAGCAATCAGCCCCAGCATTTT.

The rearrangement joins TRBV7-9 to TRBJ1-2; 9 nucleotides match TRBD1. Trimming removed 5 bases from V and 7 bases from J; junction bases left unmatched: 5. The CDR3 loop spans 13 amino acids. Germline-derived CDR1 and CDR2 are SEHNR and FQNEAQ (reference sequence). The chain's CDR3 is CASSVGQGCGYTF. The DNA for the CDR3 is TGTGCCAGCAGCGTGGGACAGGGCTGTGGCTACACCTTC. Full variable domain (outside the CDR3, taken from reference TRBV7-9 and TRBJ1-2): DTGVSQNPRHKITKRGQNVTFRCDPISEHNRLYWYRQTLGQGPEFLTYFQNEAQLEKSRLLSDRFSAERPKGSFSTLEIQRTEQGDSAMYLCASSVGQGCGYTFGSGTRLTVV.

The chain carries TRBV21-1 and TRBJ1-2. TRBV21-1 is tagged as a pseudogene. The CDR3 is 15 residues long. DNA for the CDR3: TGTGCCAGCAGCAAATGGGAGGGCATGGACTATGGCTACACCTTC. It codes for CASSKWEGMDYGYTF.

The chain employs TRBV28 and TRBJ2-2; D perhaps matches TRBD1 (7 bases). The CDR3 length is 19 residues. The ends were cut back, 0 bases at V and 3 bases at J, with 20 bases in the middle. Looked up from germline, CDR1 is MDHEN and CDR2 is SYDVKM. The CDR3 DNA sequence: TGTGCCAGCAGTTTATGCAATGTCGACAGGGAGGTTGACACCGGGGAGCTGTTTTTT. This sequence encodes CASSLCNVDREVDTGELFF.

V and J are TRBV5-6 and TRBJ2-7; D may be TRBD1 (6 bases). This CDR3 spans 15 amino acids. Trimming took 5 bases from V and 3 from J, leaving 18 bases between them. Germline V gene lookup returns CDR1 SGHDT and CDR2 YYEEEE. The chain's CDR3 is CASRAPGDAHYEQYF. The CDR3 coding sequence is TGTGCCAGCAGAGCGCCAGGGGACGCACACTACGAGCAGTACTTC.

The gene calls are TRBV7-3 and TRBJ1-2; 9 bases agree with TRBD1. This CDR3 comprises 15 residues. Germline CDR1 reads SGHTA; CDR2 reads FQGTGA. V shed 5 bases, J shed 5 bases, and the junction held 9 bases outside the gene matches. CDR3 sequence: CASSVYRGRDYGYTF. The CDR3 nucleotides are TGTGCCAGCAGCGTTTACAGGGGGCGAGATTATGGCTACACCTTC.

The chain uses TRBV7-2 and TRBJ2-1, with a tentative D call TRBD2 (6 bases). Germline values: CDR1 SGHTA, CDR2 FQGNSA. The CDR3 spans 11 residues. V gave up 3 bases and J gave up 15 bases, with 12 bases separating them. The CDR3 region is CASSFCQGGFF. The CDR3, as DNA: TGTGCCAGCAGCTTTTGTCAGGGAGGGTTCTTC.

This clone occurred a few times. V gene TRBV6-5 combines with J gene TRBJ2-7, with TRBD2 as a possible D gene (6 bases). V was cut by 2 bases and J by 0 bases, with 11 bases left in between. CDR1 and CDR2 from the germline V gene are MNHEY and SVGAGI. The CDR3 runs to 15 residues. This CDR3 reads CASSYRSSDSYEQYF. CDR3 in DNA: TGTGCCAGCAGTTACCGGTCTAGCGACTCCTACGAGCAGTACTTC.

This chain joins TRBV2 and TRBJ2-1; the match to TRBD2 covers 13 bases. The CDR3 totals 16 residues. The germline V gene encodes CDR1 SNHLY and CDR2 FYNNEI. The V and J ends lost 0 bases and 15 bases, in that order; junction bases with no gene match: 11. The CDR3 region has the DNA TGTGCCAGCAGTGAAGCCCCTCGGACTAGCGGGGGTCCGCCGTTCTTC. Its translation: CASSEAPRTSGGPPFF.

The CDR3 loop is CASSEATTNEQFF. The CDR3 nucleotides read TGTGCCAGCAGTGAAGCGACTACCAATGAGCAGTTCTTC. This sequence joins TRBV2 and TRBJ2-1, with D tentatively TRBD2 (5 bases). In germline, CDR1 is SNHLY, CDR2 FYNNEI. This CDR3 is 13 amino acids long. Trimming removed 0 bases at V and 6 bases at J, with 6 bases between. Full variable domain (remainder filled in from reference TRBV2 and TRBJ2-1): EPEVTQTPSHQVTQMGQEVILRCVPISNHLYFYWYRQILGQKVEFLVSFYNNEISEKSEIFDDQFSVERPDGSNFTLKIRSTKLEDSAMYFCASSEATTNEQFFGPGTRLTVL.

This chain uses TRBV14 with TRBJ2-7; 7 bases line up with TRBD2. This CDR3 is built from 18 residues. Trimming took 0 bases from V and 1 from J; bases not matched to a gene: 12. Per germline, CDR1 SGHDN and CDR2 FVKESK. Here the CDR3 DNA reads TGTGCCAGCAGCCAAGAGGGAGGGAAGCGGGCGCCATCCTACGAGCAGTACTTC. This sequence encodes CASSQEGGKRAPSYEQYF.

The chain links TRBV6-4 to TRBJ2-1; maybe TRBD2 (5 bases). The CDR3 has 14 amino acids. CDR1 and CDR2 (germline): MRHNA, SNTAGT. With 0 bases removed from V and 6 bases from J, the gap between germline ends came to 9 bases. CDR3 sequence (DNA): TGTGCCAGCAGTGACTCCGGACTGTCCAATGAGCAGTTCTTC. This codes for CASSDSGLSNEQFF.

The chain links TRBV27 to TRBJ2-7, with TRBD1 matching 8 bases. Germline V gene sequence: CDR1 MNHEY, CDR2 SMNVEV (reference sequence). This CDR3 is 14 amino acids long. V was clipped by 5 bases and J by 5 bases; unmatched bases: 8. In DNA form, the CDR3 reads TGTGCCAGCAGTCTCGAGACAGGGGTTCACGAGCAGTACTTC. Translating it yields CASSLETGVHEQYF.

This rearrangement joins TRBV18 to TRBJ2-7; TRBD2 aligns across 14 bases. CDR3 length equals 16 residues. Germline V CDR1 and CDR2: KGHSH, LQKENI. V lost 3 bases to trimming and J lost 6 bases; unmatched junction nucleotides: 7. The CDR3 DNA reads TGTGCCAGCTCACCTGCAGGACTAGCGGGAGGAGGCGAGCAGTACTTC. Residues: CASSPAGLAGGGEQYF.

This clone was detected once. The chain combines TRBV15 with TRBJ2-7; D gene unclear. Per the germline V gene, CDR1 is LNHNV and CDR2 is YYDKDF (reference sequence). This CDR3 has 16 amino acids. Trimming left V 0 bases short and J 4 bases short, with 16 bases between. The CDR3 here is CATSRDLTSAGYEQYF. CDR3 DNA: TGTGCCACCAGCAGAGATCTGACGTCAGCCGGGTACGAGCAGTACTTC.

The chain has TRBV7-2 and TRBJ2-5, with D unresolved. V was cut by 5 bases and J by 7 bases, with 11 bases left in between. The CDR3 sequence is 12 residues long. Germline CDR1 and CDR2: SGHTA and FQGNSA. CDR3 sequence reads: CASSTVSGTQYF. CDR3 bases: TGTGCCAGCAGCACCGTGTCCGGGACCCAGTACTTC.

The chain links TRBV5-1 to TRBJ1-5; 7 nucleotides agree with TRBD1. V dropped 0 bases and J dropped 2; count of bases not matched to a gene: 5. CDR1 is SGHRS, CDR2 YFSETQ, per germline. The CDR3 has 16 amino acids. In DNA, the CDR3 is TGCGCCAGCAGCTTGGGGGGTGACAGGGGCAATCAGCCCCAGCATTTT. Protein sequence: CASSLGGDRGNQPQHF.